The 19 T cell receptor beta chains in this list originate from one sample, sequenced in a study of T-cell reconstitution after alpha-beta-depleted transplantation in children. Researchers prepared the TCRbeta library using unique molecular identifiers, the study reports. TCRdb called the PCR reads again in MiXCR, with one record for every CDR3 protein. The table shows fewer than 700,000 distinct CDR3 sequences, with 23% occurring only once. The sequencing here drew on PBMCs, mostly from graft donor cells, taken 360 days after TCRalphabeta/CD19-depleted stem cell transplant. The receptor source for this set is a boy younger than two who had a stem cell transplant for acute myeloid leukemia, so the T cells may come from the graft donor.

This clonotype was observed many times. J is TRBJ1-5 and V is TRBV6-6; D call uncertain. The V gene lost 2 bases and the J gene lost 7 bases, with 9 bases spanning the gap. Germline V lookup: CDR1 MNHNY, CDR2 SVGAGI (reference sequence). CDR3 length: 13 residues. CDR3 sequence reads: CASSYVPFQPQHF. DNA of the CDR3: TGTGCCAGCAGTTACGTCCCCTTCCAGCCCCAGCATTTT.

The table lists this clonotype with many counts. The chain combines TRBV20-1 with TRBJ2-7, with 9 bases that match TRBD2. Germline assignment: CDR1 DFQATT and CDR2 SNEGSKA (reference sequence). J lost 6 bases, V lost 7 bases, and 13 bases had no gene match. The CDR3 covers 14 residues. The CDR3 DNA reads TGCAGTGTGACGACCGGGACTAGCCCCCTCGAGCAGTACTTC. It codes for CSVTTGTSPLEQYF.

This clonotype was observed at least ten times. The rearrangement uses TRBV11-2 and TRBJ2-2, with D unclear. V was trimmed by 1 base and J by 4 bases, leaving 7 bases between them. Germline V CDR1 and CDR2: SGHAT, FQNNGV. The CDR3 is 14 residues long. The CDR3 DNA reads TGTGCCAGCAGCTTAGTTAGGAGCACCGGGGAGCTGTTTTTT. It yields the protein CASSLVRSTGELFF.

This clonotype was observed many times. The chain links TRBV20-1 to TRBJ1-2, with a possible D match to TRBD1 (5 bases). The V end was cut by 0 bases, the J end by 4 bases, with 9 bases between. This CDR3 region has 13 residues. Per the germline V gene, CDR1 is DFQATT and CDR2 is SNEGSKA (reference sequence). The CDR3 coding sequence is TGCAGTGCTAGAGAGGGGAGGGGCTATGGCTACACCTTC. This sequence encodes CSAREGRGYGYTF.

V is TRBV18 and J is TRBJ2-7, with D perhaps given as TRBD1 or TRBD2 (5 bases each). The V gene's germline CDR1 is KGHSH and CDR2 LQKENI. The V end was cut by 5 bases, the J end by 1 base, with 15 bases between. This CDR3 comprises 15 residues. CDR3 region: CASSVGTELSYEQYF. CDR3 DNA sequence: TGTGCCAGCTCAGTGGGGACCGAATTATCCTACGAGCAGTACTTC.

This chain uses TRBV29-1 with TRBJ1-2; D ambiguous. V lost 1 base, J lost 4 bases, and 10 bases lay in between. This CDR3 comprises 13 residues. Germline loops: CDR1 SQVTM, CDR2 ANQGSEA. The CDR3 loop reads CSVEGGSFYGYTF. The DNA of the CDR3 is TGCAGCGTTGAAGGAGGCAGTTTCTATGGCTACACCTTC.

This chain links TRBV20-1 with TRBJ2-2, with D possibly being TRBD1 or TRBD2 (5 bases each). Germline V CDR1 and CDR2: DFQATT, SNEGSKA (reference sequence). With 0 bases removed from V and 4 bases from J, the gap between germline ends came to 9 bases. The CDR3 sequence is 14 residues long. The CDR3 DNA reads TGCAGTGCTAGAGAAATTGGGGGCACCGGGGAGCTGTTTTTT. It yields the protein CSAREIGGTGELFF.

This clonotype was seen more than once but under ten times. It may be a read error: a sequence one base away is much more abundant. CDR3 loop: CASSLRDTYNEQFF. The CDR3 bases are TGTGCCAGCAGCCTCCGGGACACCTACAATGAGCAGTTCTTC. The chain recombines TRBV7-2 with TRBJ2-1; possible D gene TRBD1, 6 bases. V gave up 5 bases and J gave up 2 bases, with 10 bases separating them. This CDR3 comprises 14 residues. CDR1 SGHTA and CDR2 FQGNSA come from the germline V gene.

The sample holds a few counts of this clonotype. The CDR3 bases are TGCAGTGCACCTCTAGCGGGCACAGATACGCAGTATTTT. The encoded protein is CSAPLAGTDTQYF. The chain employs TRBV20-1 and TRBJ2-3; 7 bases are a match to TRBD2. CDR3 length: 13 residues. The germline gives CDR1 DFQATT, CDR2 SNEGSKA (reference sequence). J was trimmed by 1 base and V by 6 bases; bases with no gene match: 4.

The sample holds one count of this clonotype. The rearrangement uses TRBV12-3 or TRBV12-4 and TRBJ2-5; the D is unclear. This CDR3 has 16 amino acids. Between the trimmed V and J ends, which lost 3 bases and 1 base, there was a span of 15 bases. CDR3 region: CASSFWPGRSQETQYF. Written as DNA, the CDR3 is TGTGCCAGCAGTTTTTGGCCGGGTCGGTCCCAAGAGACCCAGTACTTC.

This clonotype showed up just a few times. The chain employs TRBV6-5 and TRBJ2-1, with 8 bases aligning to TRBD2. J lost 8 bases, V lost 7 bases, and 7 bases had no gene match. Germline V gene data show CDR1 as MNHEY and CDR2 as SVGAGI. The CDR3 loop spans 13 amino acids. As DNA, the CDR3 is TGTGCCAGCACCCGGGGGGGGGCTTATGAGCAGTTCTTC. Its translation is CASTRGGAYEQFF.

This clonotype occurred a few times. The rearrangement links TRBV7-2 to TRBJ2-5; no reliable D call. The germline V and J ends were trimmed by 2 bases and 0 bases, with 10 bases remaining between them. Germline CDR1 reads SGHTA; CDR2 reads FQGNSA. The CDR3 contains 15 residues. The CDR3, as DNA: TGTGCCAGCAGCTTACCGTCAATGTACCAAGAGACCCAGTACTTC. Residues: CASSLPSMYQETQYF.

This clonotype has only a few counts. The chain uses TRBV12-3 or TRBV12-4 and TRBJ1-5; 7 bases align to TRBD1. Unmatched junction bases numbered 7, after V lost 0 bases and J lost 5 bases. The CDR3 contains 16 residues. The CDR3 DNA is TGTGCCAGCAGTTTAGCCCAGGGGGGGTGGCATCAGCCCCAGCATTTT. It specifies CASSLAQGGWHQPQHF.

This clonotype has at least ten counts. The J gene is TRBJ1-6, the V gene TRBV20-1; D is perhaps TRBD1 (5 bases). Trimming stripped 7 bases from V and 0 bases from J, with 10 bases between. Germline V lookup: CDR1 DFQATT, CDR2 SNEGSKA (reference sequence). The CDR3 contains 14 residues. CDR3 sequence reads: CSVQGRSYNSPLHF. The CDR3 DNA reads TGCAGTGTGCAGGGTCGCTCCTATAATTCACCCCTCCACTTT.

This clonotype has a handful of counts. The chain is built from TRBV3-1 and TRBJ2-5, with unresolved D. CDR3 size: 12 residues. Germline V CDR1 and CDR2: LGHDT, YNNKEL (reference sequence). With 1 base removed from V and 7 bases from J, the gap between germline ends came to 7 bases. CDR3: CASSQVELTQYF. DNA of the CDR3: TGTGCCAGCAGCCAAGTTGAATTGACCCAGTACTTC.

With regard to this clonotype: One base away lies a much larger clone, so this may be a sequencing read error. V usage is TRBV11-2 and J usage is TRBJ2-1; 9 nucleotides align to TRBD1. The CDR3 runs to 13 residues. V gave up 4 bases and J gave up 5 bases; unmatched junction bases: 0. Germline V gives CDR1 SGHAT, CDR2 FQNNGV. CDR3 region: CASSWDRDNEQFF. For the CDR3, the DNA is TGTGCCAGCAGCTGGGACAGGGACAATGAGCAGTTCTTC.

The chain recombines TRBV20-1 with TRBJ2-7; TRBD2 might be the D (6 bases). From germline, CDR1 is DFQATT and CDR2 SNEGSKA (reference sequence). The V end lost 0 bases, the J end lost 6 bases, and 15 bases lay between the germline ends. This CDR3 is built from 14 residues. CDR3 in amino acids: CSARDRLGKREQYV. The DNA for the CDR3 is TGCAGTGCTAGAGATCGACTAGGGAAGCGCGAGCAGTACGTC.

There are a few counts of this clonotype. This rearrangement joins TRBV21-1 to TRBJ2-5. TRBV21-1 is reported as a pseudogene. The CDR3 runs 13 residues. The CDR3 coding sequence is TGTGCCATTTCAGGAAGGCGGTTGGAGACCCAGTACTTC. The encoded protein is CAISGRRLETQYF.

The CDR3 reads CSASDRVDNEQFF. The CDR3 DNA sequence: TGCAGTGCTAGCGACAGGGTAGACAATGAGCAGTTCTTC. The gene calls are TRBV20-1 and TRBJ2-1, with 7 bases lining up with TRBD1. This CDR3 spans 13 amino acids. V shed 3 bases, J shed 5 bases, and the junction held 4 bases outside the gene matches. Germline loops: CDR1 DFQATT, CDR2 SNEGSKA (reference sequence).